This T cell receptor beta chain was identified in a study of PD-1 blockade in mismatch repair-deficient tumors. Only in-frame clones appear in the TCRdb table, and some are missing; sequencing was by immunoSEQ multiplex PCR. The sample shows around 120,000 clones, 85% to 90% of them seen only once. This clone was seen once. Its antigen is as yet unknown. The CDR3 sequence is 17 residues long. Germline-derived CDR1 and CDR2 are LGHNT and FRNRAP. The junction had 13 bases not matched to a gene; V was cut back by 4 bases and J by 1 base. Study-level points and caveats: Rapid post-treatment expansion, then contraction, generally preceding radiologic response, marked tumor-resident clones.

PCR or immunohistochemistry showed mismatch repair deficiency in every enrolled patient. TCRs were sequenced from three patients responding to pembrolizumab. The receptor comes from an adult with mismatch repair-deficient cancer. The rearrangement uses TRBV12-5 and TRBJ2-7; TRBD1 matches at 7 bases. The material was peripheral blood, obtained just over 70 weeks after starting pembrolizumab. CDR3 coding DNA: TGTGCTAGTGGTTCCCGGGACAGAAACCCAGTATCCTACGAGCAGTACTTC. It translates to CASGSRDRNPVSYEQYF.